The 14 T cell receptor beta chains below were found in one sample sequenced in a study of early stage breast cancer tumors. Profiling relied on immunoSEQ multiplex PCR, and the TCRdb table lists in-frame clones only, not all of them. Of about 48,000 clones listed, roughly 80% are singletons. The sample was blood. All receptors derive from a person in their fifties or sixties with breast cancer.

The V and J genes are TRBV28 and TRBJ1-1; perhaps TRBD1 as D (5 bases). Germline V lookup: CDR1 MDHEN, CDR2 SYDVKM. The V end was cut by 6 bases, the J end by 0 bases, with 14 bases between. The CDR3 contains 15 residues. CDR3 DNA: TGTGCCAGCAGGACCCATTGGGGGATGAACACTGAAGCTTTCTTT. Translation: CASRTHWGMNTEAFF.

The chain combines TRBV14 with TRBJ2-1; the D gene is possibly TRBD2 (5 bases). This CDR3 contains 14 residues. Trimming cost V 1 base and J 6 bases, with 10 bases left between them. Germline CDR1 SGHDN, CDR2 FVKESK. CDR3 bases: TGTGCCAGCAGCCAAGTCTCTAGCAGCAATGAGCAGTTCTTC. Amino acid sequence: CASSQVSSSNEQFF. Full variable domain (missing parts from reference TRBV14 and TRBJ2-1): EAGVTQFPSHSVIEKGQTVTLRCDPISGHDNLYWYRRVMGKEIKFLLHFVKESKQDESGMPNNRFLAERTGGTYSTLKVQPAELEDSGVYFCASSQVSSSNEQFFGPGTRLTVL.

The chain uses TRBV30 and TRBJ1-4; D gene ambiguous. Germline assignment: CDR1 GTSNPN and CDR2 SVGIG (reference sequence). The CDR3 covers 14 residues. V was trimmed by 8 bases and J by 0 bases, leaving 13 bases between them. CDR3 coding DNA: TGTGCCCTAGAGACCGTCGCAACTAATGAAAAACTGTTTTTT. It is translated as CALETVATNEKLFF. Full variable domain (missing parts from reference TRBV30 and TRBJ1-4): SQTIHQWPATLVQPVGSPLSLECTVEGTSNPNLYWYRQAAGRGLQLLFYSVGIGQISSEVPQNLSASRPQDRQFILSSKKLLLSDSGFYLCALETVATNEKLFFGSGTQLSVL.

The V gene is TRBV6-5, the J gene TRBJ2-5, with 9 bases fitting TRBD1. There are 16 residues in the CDR3. Germline CDR1 reads MNHEY; CDR2 reads SVGAGI. The V and J ends lost 2 bases and 5 bases, in that order; junction bases with no gene match: 9. Here the CDR3 DNA reads TGTGCCAGCAGTTACACAGAGACAGGGGGTGAGGAGACCCAGTACTTC. As protein: CASSYTETGGEETQYF.

The chain combines TRBV4-3 with TRBJ2-7; the D gene is possibly TRBD2 (5 bases). Trimming removed 0 bases at V and 0 bases at J, with 9 bases between. The CDR3 is 15 residues long. Per the germline V gene, CDR1 is LGHNA and CDR2 is YSLEER. The CDR3 DNA reads TGCGCCAGCAGCCAAGATCGCACTAGCTCCTACGAGCAGTACTTC. Translated: CASSQDRTSSYEQYF.

The rearrangement links TRBV29-1 to TRBJ2-7; the D call may be TRBD1 or TRBD2 (5 bases each). The CDR3 totals 13 residues. The V gene lost 8 bases and the J gene lost 5 bases, with 19 bases spanning the gap. Per germline, CDR1 SQVTM and CDR2 ANQGSEA. In DNA, the CDR3 is TGCAGCTTCACGGGGACGCGTGGAGACGAGCAGTACTTC. It yields the protein CSFTGTRGDEQYF.

This clone was seen once. The chain links TRBV7-6 to TRBJ2-1, with D unresolved. Trimming stripped 2 bases from V and 4 bases from J, with 12 bases between. The CDR3 contains 15 residues. CDR1 SGHVS and CDR2 FNYEAQ come from the germline V gene. The CDR3 here is CASSLQSSTYNEQFF. The CDR3 nucleotides read TGTGCCAGCAGCTTACAGTCTAGTACTTACAATGAGCAGTTCTTC.

The chain carries TRBV18 and TRBJ2-7, with 9 bases identical to TRBD1. This CDR3 has 14 residues. The V gene's germline CDR1 is KGHSH and CDR2 LQKENI. The V and J ends lost 9 bases and 5 bases, in that order; junction bases with no gene match: 11. CDR3 coding DNA: TGTGCCAGTTTTAGGACAGGGGATCGGGACGAGCAGTACTTC. Translated: CASFRTGDRDEQYF.

The chain carries TRBV5-4 and TRBJ1-5, with 7 bases aligning to TRBD1. Germline V gene lookup returns CDR1 SGHNT and CDR2 YYREEE (reference sequence). The CDR3 covers 19 residues. The trim removed 0 bases at V and 4 bases at J, leaving 16 bases unmatched. As DNA, the CDR3 is TGTGCCAGCAGCTTGGAACTTACAGGGGAGGGGGTGTTGAATCAGCCCCAGCATTTT. Protein sequence: CASSLELTGEGVLNQPQHF.

CDR3 coding DNA: TGTGCCAGCAGTGAAGCTCATTGGAGCTCTGGGGCCAACGTCCTGACTTTC. Encoded protein: CASSEAHWSSGANVLTF. The chain uses TRBV6-1 and TRBJ2-6; D remains unclear. Deletions cut 0 bases from V and 0 bases from J, with 9 bases between. Germline assignment: CDR1 MNHNS and CDR2 SASEGT. CDR3 size: 17 residues.

This clone has only one observation. The gene calls are TRBV28 and TRBJ1-5; TRBD1 agrees at 8 bases. Trimming took 5 bases from V and 4 from J; bases not matched to a gene: 10. This CDR3 comprises 16 residues. Germline values: CDR1 MDHEN, CDR2 SYDVKM. CDR3: CASSGNRDRRNQPQHF. In DNA form, the CDR3 reads TGTGCCAGCAGTGGAAACCGGGACAGGCGAAATCAGCCCCAGCATTTT.

The chain's CDR3 is CASSHKMAETQYF. The CDR3 DNA reads TGCGCCAGCAGTCATAAAATGGCAGAGACCCAGTACTTC. This chain links TRBV23-1 with TRBJ2-5; D unresolved. TRBV23-1 is recorded as an ORF, its role being uncertain. Trimming shortened V by 3 bases and J by 4 bases, and 9 bases separated the two germline ends. This CDR3 has 13 amino acids.

The rearrangement joins TRBV7-2 to TRBJ2-3, with 12 bases that match TRBD2. The CDR3 runs 17 residues. J was trimmed by 5 bases and V by 4 bases; bases with no gene match: 10. CDR1 SGHTA and CDR2 FQGNSA come from the germline V gene. In DNA form, the CDR3 reads TGTGCCAGCAGCTCCAGACTAGCGGGAGCTGGTGGAGATACGCAGTATTTT. It codes for CASSSRLAGAGGDTQYF.

The chain carries TRBV6-7 and TRBJ1-5; D gene unclear. TRBV6-7 is marked as an open reading frame, function uncertain. CDR3 length: 17 amino acids. With 0 bases removed from V and 0 bases from J, the gap between germline ends came to 12 bases. Here the CDR3 reads CASSYSNPGISNQPQHF. The CDR3 DNA sequence: TGTGCCAGCAGTTACTCGAATCCAGGAATTAGCAATCAGCCCCAGCATTTT.